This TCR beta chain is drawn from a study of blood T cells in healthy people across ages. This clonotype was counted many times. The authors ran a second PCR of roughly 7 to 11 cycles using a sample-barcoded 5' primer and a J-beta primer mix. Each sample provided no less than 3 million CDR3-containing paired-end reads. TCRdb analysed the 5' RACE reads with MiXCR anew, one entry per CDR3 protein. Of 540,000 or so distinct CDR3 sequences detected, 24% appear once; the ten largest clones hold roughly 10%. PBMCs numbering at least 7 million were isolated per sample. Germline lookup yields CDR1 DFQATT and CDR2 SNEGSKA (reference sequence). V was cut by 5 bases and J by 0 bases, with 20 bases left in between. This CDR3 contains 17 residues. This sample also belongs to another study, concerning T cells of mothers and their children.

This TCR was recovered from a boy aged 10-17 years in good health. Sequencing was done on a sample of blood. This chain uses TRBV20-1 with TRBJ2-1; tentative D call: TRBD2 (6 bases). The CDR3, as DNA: TGCAGTGCTTGGGCCGCAGCGGGTGAATTCTCCTACAATGAGCAGTTCTTC. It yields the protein CSAWAAAGEFSYNEQFF.